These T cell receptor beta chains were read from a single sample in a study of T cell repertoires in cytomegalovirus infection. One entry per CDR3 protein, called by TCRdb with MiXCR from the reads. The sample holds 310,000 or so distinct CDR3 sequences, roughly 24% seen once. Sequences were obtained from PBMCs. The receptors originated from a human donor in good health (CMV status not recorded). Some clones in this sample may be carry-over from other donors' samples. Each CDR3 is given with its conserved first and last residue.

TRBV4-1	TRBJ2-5	CASSQGLDSRETQYF
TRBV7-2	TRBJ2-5	CASSRRTGPETQYF
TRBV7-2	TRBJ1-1	CASSLASRALRSEAFF
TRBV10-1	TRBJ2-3	CASSGGLSTDTQYF
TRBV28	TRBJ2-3	CASIEGGLGTDTQYF
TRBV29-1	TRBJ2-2	CSVLPGSTGELFF
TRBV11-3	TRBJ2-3	CASSFSATDTQYF
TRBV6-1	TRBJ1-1	CASKRPTALNTEAFF
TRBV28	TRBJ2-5	CASSPPGQTQETQYF
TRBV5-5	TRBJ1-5	CASSLRQGIQPQHF
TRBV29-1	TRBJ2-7	CSVGGPHEQYF
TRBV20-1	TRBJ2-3	CSASGSGAPGGTDTQYF
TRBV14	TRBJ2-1	CASSQSGRGEQFF
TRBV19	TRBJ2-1	CASSSQAGQLRGDEQFF
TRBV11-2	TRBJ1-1	CASSLGLFNTEAFF
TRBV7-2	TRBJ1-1	CASSSQDRANTEAFF
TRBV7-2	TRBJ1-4	CASSLLQGAFEKLFF
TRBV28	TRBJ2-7	CASRSVGYEQYF
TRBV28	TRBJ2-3	CASSLRSNTQYF
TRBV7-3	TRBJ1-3	CASSSGFGNTIYF
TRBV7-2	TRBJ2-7	CASSRSGPYEQYF
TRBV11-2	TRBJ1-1	CASSLPGPSPWEAFF
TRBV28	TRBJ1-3	CASSRPGGVSGNTIYF
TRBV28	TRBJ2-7	CASSLLTGQRHEQYF